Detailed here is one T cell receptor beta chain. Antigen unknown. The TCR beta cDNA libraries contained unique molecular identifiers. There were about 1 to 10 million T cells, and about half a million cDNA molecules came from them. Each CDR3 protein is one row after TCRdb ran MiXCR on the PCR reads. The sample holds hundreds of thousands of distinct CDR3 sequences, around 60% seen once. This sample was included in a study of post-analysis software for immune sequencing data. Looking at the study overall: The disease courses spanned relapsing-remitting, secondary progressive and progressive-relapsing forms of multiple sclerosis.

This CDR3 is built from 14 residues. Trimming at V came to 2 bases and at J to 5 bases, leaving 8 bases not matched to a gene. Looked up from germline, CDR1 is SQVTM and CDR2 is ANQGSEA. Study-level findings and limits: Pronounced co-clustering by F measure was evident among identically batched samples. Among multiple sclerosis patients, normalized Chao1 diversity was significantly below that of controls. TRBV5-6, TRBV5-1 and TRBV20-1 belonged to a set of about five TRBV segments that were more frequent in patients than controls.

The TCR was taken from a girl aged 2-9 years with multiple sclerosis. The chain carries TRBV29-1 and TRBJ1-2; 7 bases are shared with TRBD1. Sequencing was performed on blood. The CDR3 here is CSVESGTAPYGYTF. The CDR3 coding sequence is TGCAGCGTTGAATCAGGGACAGCCCCTTATGGCTACACCTTC.